This T cell receptor beta chain was recovered during a study of cytotoxic CD8 clonotypes in ibrutinib-treated CLL. TCRdb keeps only in-frame clones here, not all; method: immunoSEQ multiplex PCR. The repertoire has around 310,000 clones, roughly 85% of them found once; the top ten carry 6.5% to 8%. The CDR3 spans 13 residues. Germline-derived CDR1 and CDR2 are MNHEY and SVGAGI. V lost 0 bases and J 6 bases, leaving 6 bases between the germline ends. The clonotype originates from a human donor with chronic lymphocytic leukemia. The sample consisted of PBMCs, taken before ibrutinib treatment. This chain connects TRBV6-5 to TRBJ2-4; D perhaps matches TRBD2 (6 bases). This chain's CDR3 is CASSYSGGNIQYF. The DNA of the CDR3 is TGTGCCAGCAGTTACTCGGGGGGAAACATTCAGTACTTC.